This is a list of T cell receptor beta chains from one sample in a study of a mutant IDH1 vaccine in newly diagnosed glioma. The antigens these receptors bind are not known. The data were produced by immunoSEQ multiplex PCR, yet TCRdb's version contains in-frame clones alone and is incomplete. The sample records 10,000 to 15,000 clones, around 78% being singletons. The sequences come from PBMCs, collected from a glioma patient whose treatment included an IDH1 peptide vaccine. The receptors derive from a woman in her 40s with glioma. CDR3s include the opening cysteine and the closing phenylalanine or tryptophan. The D gene is left open where the match is weak. Clone size is not always given. Where it is, it says once, few, many or a class for expanded clones.

TRBJ2-7 TRBD1 NA TRBV7-3 TGTGCCAGCAGCTCCGGACTCCCAGGGGGCGAGCAGTACTTC CASSSGLPGGEQYF
TRBJ1-1 NA few TRBV13 TGTGCCAGCAGTTCGCCTAATGAAGCTTTCTTT CASSSPNEAFF
TRBJ1-5 NA NA TRBV5-8 TGTGCCAGCACCCCACAGGTGGGCCAGCCCCAGCATTTT CASTPQVGQPQHF
TRBJ1-2 NA few TRBV4-2 TGTGCCAGCAGCCCCAGCGGGGGCAGGGATGACTACACCTTC CASSPSGGRDDYTF
TRBJ2-7 TRBD1 once TRBV28 TGTGCCACACTTCGACAGGGGGCATACGAGCAGTACTTC CATLRQGAYEQYF
TRBJ2-5 NA NA TRBV7-2 TGTGCCAGCAGCTTAACAGGGACAAAAGGAGAGACCCAGTACTTC CASSLTGTKGETQYF
TRBJ1-2 NA NA TRBV29-1 TGCAGCGCCCAGGGGCAGGTCTATGGCTACACCTTC CSAQGQVYGYTF
TRBJ2-5 NA NA TRBV10-3 TGTGCCATCCTGGCCAGGCCGGGGGAGACCCAGTACTTC CAILARPGETQYF
TRBJ1-5 NA few TRBV5-5 TGTGCCAGCAGCTTGGGGCACAGGGCTGGGAGCAATCAGCCCCAGCATTTT CASSLGHRAGSNQPQHF
TRBJ2-2 NA NA TRBV9 TGTGCCAGCAGCGTCAGTCCGGAAGCGAGGGCCGGGGAGCTGTTTTTT CASSVSPEARAGELFF
TRBJ2-5 NA NA TRBV27 TGTGCCAGCAGTTTAATGGCGCGTGAGACCCAGTACTTC CASSLMARETQYF
TRBJ2-7 TRBD2 NA TRBV5-5 TGTGCCAGCAGCTCCTTGGTTAGCGGGAGGGCCTACGAGCAGTACTTC CASSSLVSGRAYEQYF
TRBJ2-7 TRBD2 NA TRBV7-9 TGTGCCAGCAGCAGCGGGAGCTCTGCCTACGAGCAGTACTTC CASSSGSSAYEQYF
TRBJ1-5 NA NA TRBV27 TGTGCCAGCAGTTTATCGTCCGGGGGCAATCAGCCCCAGCATTTT CASSLSSGGNQPQHF
TRBJ2-3 NA NA TRBV6-4 TGTGCCAGCAGTGCACAAAGCACAGATACGCAGTATTTT CASSAQSTDTQYF
TRBJ1-2 NA NA TRBV12-5 TGTGCTAGTGGGGCCTCTAACTATGGCTACACCTTC CASGASNYGYTF
TRBJ2-2 TRBD2 NA TRBV19 TGTGCCAGTACCAATGGACTAGCGGGAGTACGCGGGGAGCTGTTTTTT CASTNGLAGVRGELFF
TRBJ1-4 TRBD1 NA TRBV6-6 TGTGCCAGCAGGGGACAGGATAATGAAAAACTGTTTTTT CASRGQDNEKLFF
TRBJ1-2 NA NA TRBV20-1 TGCAGTGCTAGACAGGGGAGGGGCTACACCTTC CSARQGRGYTF
TRBJ2-5 NA NA TRBV25-1 TGTGCCAGCAGTGATCTCGTGAAGGTGGGGGAGACCCAGTACTTC CASSDLVKVGETQYF
TRBJ1-5 NA NA TRBV21-1 TGTGCCAGCAGCCGAGGGATCGATAGCAATCAGCCCCAGCATTTT CASSRGIDSNQPQHF
TRBJ2-1 TRBD2 once TRBV4-1 TGCGCCAGCAGCCCGGGACTAGCGGTTTACAATGAGCAGTTCTTC CASSPGLAVYNEQFF
TRBJ1-1 TRBD1 few TRBV27 TGTGCCAGCAGTCCCGCAGGGGGCACCACTGAAGCTTTCTTT CASSPAGGTTEAFF
TRBJ1-1 NA NA TRBV30 TGTGCCTGGAGTGGACAGTACACTGAAGCTTTCTTT CAWSGQYTEAFF
TRBJ1-2 NA once TRBV27 TGTGCCAGCAGTTTTCGTCTCAACTATGGCTACACCTTC CASSFRLNYGYTF
TRBJ2-3 TRBD2 NA TRBV9 TGTGCCAGCAGCGTAGGGGGCGGGGGGGTGGCAGATACGCAGTATTTT CASSVGGGGVADTQYF
TRBJ2-3 TRBD2 NA TRBV2 TGTGCCATCATACCCGGGACTAGCGGGGGAACTAGCACAGATACGCAGTATTTT CAIIPGTSGGTSTDTQYF
TRBJ1-1 NA NA TRBV7-9 TGTGCCAGCAGCTTTAACGGGGGCGATAGCACTGAAGCTTTCTTT CASSFNGGDSTEAFF
TRBJ2-2 NA NA TRBV10-3 TGTGCCATCAGGCGAAGGGAAAACACCGGGGAGCTGTTTTTT CAIRRRENTGELFF
TRBJ1-2 NA NA TRBV27 TGTGCCAGCAGACGGAGGAACGGGACCTTGTGGGGCTACACCTTC CASRRRNGTLWGYTF
TRBJ1-4 TRBD1 few TRBV6-5 TGTGCCAGCAGTTTACGACAGGGGGCTGTTAATGAAAAACTGTTTTTT CASSLRQGAVNEKLFF
TRBJ2-7 NA NA TRBV18 TGTGCCAGCTCCCCTGATACTTACGAGCAGTACTTC CASSPDTYEQYF
TRBJ2-3 NA NA TRBV11-3 TGTGCCAGCAGCTTGGGCGGGAGCACAGATACGCAGTATTTT CASSLGGSTDTQYF
TRBJ2-4 NA NA TRBV25-1 TGTGCCAGCAGTCAGGATACGGCCAAAAACATTCAGTACTTC CASSQDTAKNIQYF
TRBJ2-3 TRBD2 NA TRBV29-1 TGCAGCGTTCAGCCCGGGACTAGCGCCCAGCGAGATACGCAGTATTTT CSVQPGTSAQRDTQYF
TRBJ1-6 NA NA TRBV25-1 TGTGCCAGCAGTGAATCCCGGAAGGGGGTAGAGTCACCCCTCCACTTT CASSESRKGVESPLHF
TRBJ2-2 TRBD1 NA TRBV4-3 TGCGCCAGCAGCCAGACACAGGGGAAGGGCGGGGAGCTGTTTTTT CASSQTQGKGGELFF
TRBJ1-2 NA few TRBV28 TGTGCCAGCAGTTTTGGGGGGCCTAAGTTGTTCACCTTC CASSFGGPKLFTF
TRBJ2-7 NA NA TRBV9 TGTGCCAGCAGCGGTACAGGGATCAACGAGCAGTACTTC CASSGTGINEQYF
TRBJ2-7 NA few TRBV20-1 TGCAGTGCTAGAGCTGGGTACGAGCAGTACTTC CSARAGYEQYF
TRBJ2-1 NA NA TRBV5-1 TGCGCCAGCAGCTTGGCCAGGGGCAATGAGCAGTTCTTC CASSLARGNEQFF
TRBJ2-7 NA NA TRBV27 TGTGCCAGCAGTTCCAGGGGATTAACCTACGAGCAGTACTTC CASSSRGLTYEQYF
TRBJ2-5 TRBD2 NA TRBV6-6 TGTGCCAGCAGTTCATCTAGCGGTGAGAACCCAGAGACCCAGTACTTC CASSSSSGENPETQYF
TRBJ2-5 TRBD2 NA TRBV2 TGTGCCAGCAGCGTAACAGGGAGGAGCGGGGGGACCCAGTACTTC CASSVTGRSGGTQYF
TRBJ1-2 TRBD1 NA TRBV2 TGTGCCAGCACCCTACAGGGGTTGGGCTATGGCTACACCTTC CASTLQGLGYGYTF
TRBJ1-1 TRBD1 few TRBV7-3 TGTGCCAGCAGCCTAAGGGGACAGGGCGGGGCTGAAGCTTTCTTT CASSLRGQGGAEAFF
TRBJ1-1 NA NA TRBV5-1 TGCGCCAGCAGCCCGGGGGGCATGTACACTGAAGCTTTCTTT CASSPGGMYTEAFF